The 24 T cell receptor beta chains given below trace back to one sample, sequenced in a study of early T cells in non-severe SARS-CoV-2 infection (TCRdb year 2021). Libraries came from 5' RACE. Sequenced using a NextSeq 500. The public reads were quality trimmed at Q25 with fastp and then assembled into clones with MiXCR by TCRdb, keeping productive beta chains. Identical CDR3 proteins give one entry, which carries the most common genes and DNA. For this sample there are 62,000 or so distinct CDR3 sequences; approximately 9% appear just once. Less than 1.5% of the sample is held by the ten biggest clonotypes. The material sequenced was whole blood. Every receptor here comes from an adult who was a healthcare worker with PCR-confirmed SARS-CoV-2 infection or an uninfected control (not recorded which).

This clonotype is categorized as medium-sized (0.01 to 0.1%). The rearrangement uses TRBV12-3 or TRBV12-4 and TRBJ1-2; D unresolved. Deletions cut 5 bases from V and 5 bases from J, with 12 bases between. The CDR3 sequence is 13 residues long. The CDR3 sequence is CASSPQVVYGYTF. The CDR3 DNA reads TGTGCCAGCAGTCCCCAGGTCGTATATGGCTACACCTTC.

This clonotype showed up many times. This rearrangement joins TRBV19 to TRBJ2-5, with TRBD1 identical over 9 bases. Germline trimming cut 3 bases from V and 4 bases from J; bases unmatched to any gene: 9. The length of the CDR3 is 16 residues. The germline gives CDR1 LNHDA, CDR2 SQIVND (reference sequence). Here the CDR3 reads CASSMIGQGNRETQYF. The CDR3 nucleotides read TGTGCCAGTAGTATGATCGGACAGGGGAATAGAGAGACCCAGTACTTC.

This clonotype showed up just a few times. The rearrangement links TRBV18 to TRBJ1-1; D perhaps matches TRBD1 (5 bases). Germline CDR1 and CDR2: KGHSH and LQKENI. Deletions cut 3 bases from V and 6 bases from J, with 14 bases between. The CDR3 runs to 14 residues. In DNA, the CDR3 is TGTGCCAGCTCACCCCCCAACAGGTGGGCTGAAGCTTTCTTT. Protein sequence: CASSPPNRWAEAFF.

This clonotype was seen ten or more times. The chain combines TRBV5-1 with TRBJ1-1; the match to TRBD1 covers 8 bases. The CDR3 contains 15 residues. V was clipped by 4 bases and J by 1 base; unmatched bases: 6. Germline-derived CDR1 and CDR2 are SGHRS and YFSETQ. DNA for the CDR3: TGCGCCAGCAGCCCCGGCGACAGGGGGAACACTGAAGCTTTCTTT. Translating it yields CASSPGDRGNTEAFF.

This clonotype occurred many times. V is TRBV7-9 and J is TRBJ1-2; TRBD1 aligns across 8 bases. The CDR3 length is 14 residues. V lost 1 base to trimming and J lost 4 bases; unmatched junction nucleotides: 2. Germline CDR1 SEHNR, CDR2 FQNEAQ (reference sequence). CDR3 protein: CASSLGDRTYGYTF. The CDR3 DNA follows: TGTGCCAGCAGCTTAGGGGACAGGACCTATGGCTACACCTTC.

The V call is TRBV7-6, the J call TRBJ2-3; D may be TRBD1 (6 bases). The V end lost 4 bases, the J end lost 1 base, and 12 bases lay between the germline ends. The CDR3 extends over 15 amino acids. Per the germline V gene, CDR1 is SGHVS and CDR2 is FNYEAQ. CDR3 nucleotide sequence: TGTGCCAGCAGCTATTCGGGACAAGGCACAGATACGCAGTATTTT. Its translation is CASSYSGQGTDTQYF.

There are a few counts of this clonotype. This chain joins TRBV2 and TRBJ2-5, with D possibly being TRBD2 (5 bases). Germline CDR1 reads SNHLY; CDR2 reads FYNNEI. V lost 1 base, J lost 6 bases, and 15 bases lay in between. CDR3 length: 15 amino acids. The chain's CDR3 is CASSEGARGVQTQYF. CDR3 nucleotide sequence: TGTGCCAGCAGTGAAGGTGCCCGGGGAGTCCAGACCCAGTACTTC.

In this sample, this clonotype turned up a few times. This chain links TRBV5-5 with TRBJ2-5; 10 positions match TRBD2. CDR1 is SGHKS and CDR2 is YYEKEE in the germline V gene (reference sequence). J lost 1 base, V lost 1 base, and 13 bases had no gene match. The CDR3 spans 19 residues. The CDR3 nucleotides are TGTGCCAGCAGCTTGAGGATAGCGGGGGGCCTAAGATTCCAAGAGACCCAGTACTTC. This sequence encodes CASSLRIAGGLRFQETQYF.

The chain links TRBV19 to TRBJ2-3, with 8 bases lining up with TRBD2. Trimming removed 3 bases from V and 5 bases from J; junction bases left unmatched: 7. The length of the CDR3 is 15 residues. Germline V lookup: CDR1 LNHDA, CDR2 SQIVND (reference sequence). The CDR3 region has the DNA TGTGCCAGTAGTATGGCGGGGGGCAGTGGAGATACGCAGTATTTT. Its protein product is CASSMAGGSGDTQYF.

The chain links TRBV18 to TRBJ2-5, with a tentative D call TRBD2 (6 bases). CDR3 length: 16 amino acids. Germline values: CDR1 KGHSH, CDR2 LQKENI. The ends were cut back, 3 bases at V and 3 bases at J, with 17 bases in the middle. The CDR3, as DNA: TGTGCCAGCTCACCGCAGCAACTCGGGGGTGAAGAGACCCAGTACTTC. Protein product: CASSPQQLGGEETQYF.

This clonotype was recorded at least ten times. The chain recombines TRBV11-2 with TRBJ1-2; D unclear. V was trimmed by 0 bases and J by 1 base, leaving 12 bases between them. CDR1 is SGHAT and CDR2 is FQNNGV in the germline V gene. CDR3 length: 16 amino acids. This CDR3 reads CASSLESPVNNYGYTF. CDR3 coding DNA: TGTGCCAGCAGCTTAGAAAGTCCGGTCAATAACTATGGCTACACCTTC.

In this sample, this clonotype turned up many times. The chain recombines TRBV18 with TRBJ2-3; 9 nucleotides align to TRBD1. J was trimmed by 4 bases and V by 3 bases; bases with no gene match: 5. CDR1 is KGHSH and CDR2 is LQKENI in the germline V gene. This CDR3 has 15 residues. CDR3 sequence reads: CASSPRRDRADTQYF. DNA for the CDR3: TGTGCCAGCTCACCGCGCCGGGACAGGGCAGATACGCAGTATTTT.

This clonotype came up a few times. CDR3 in DNA: TGTGCCAGCAGTTTAACGGCAGGGGGGAATTCACCCCTCCACTTT. Translation: CASSLTAGGNSPLHF. This sequence joins TRBV6-5 and TRBJ1-6; 7 nucleotides match TRBD1. The length of the CDR3 is 15 residues. Germline assignment: CDR1 MNHEY and CDR2 SVGAGI. Losses at the gene ends were 4 bases for V and 7 bases for J; bases not matched to a gene: 7.

Here the CDR3 reads CASSVIRGRRATEAFF. In nucleotides, the CDR3 is TGTGCCAGCAGCGTAATCCGGGGGCGACGGGCCACTGAAGCTTTCTTT. The chain recombines TRBV11-2 with TRBJ1-1; tentative D call: TRBD1 (6 bases). The CDR3 is 16 amino acids. The V end lost 5 bases, the J end lost 4 bases, and 20 bases lay between the germline ends. The germline V gene encodes CDR1 SGHAT and CDR2 FQNNGV.

This clonotype was counted at least ten times. This chain uses TRBV6-5 with TRBJ1-5; tentative D call: TRBD1 (5 bases). Germline CDR1 reads MNHEY; CDR2 reads SVGAGI. This CDR3 spans 17 amino acids. Trimming took 2 bases from V and 7 from J, leaving 21 bases between them. Here the CDR3 DNA reads TGTGCCAGCAGTTACCGGACCCCGGGGCAGGGAGGACAGCCCCAGCATTTT. As protein: CASSYRTPGQGGQPQHF.

This clonotype was seen a handful of times. This sequence joins TRBV5-1 and TRBJ2-3, with D maybe TRBD2 (5 bases). Germline-derived CDR1 and CDR2 are SGHRS and YFSETQ. V was trimmed by 0 bases and J by 2 bases, leaving 16 bases between them. This CDR3 region has 17 residues. This chain's CDR3 is CASSLELAGANTDTQYF. In DNA, the CDR3 is TGCGCCAGCAGCTTGGAGTTGGCGGGCGCGAACACAGATACGCAGTATTTT.

This clonotype came up a few times. The chain has TRBV29-1 and TRBJ1-1; D might be TRBD1 (5 bases). The V end lost 7 bases, the J end lost 3 bases, and 15 bases lay between the germline ends. The CDR3 is 13 residues long. Germline-derived CDR1 and CDR2 are SQVTM and ANQGSEA. This CDR3 is CSAGAEADTEAFF. The CDR3 DNA follows: TGCAGCGCTGGGGCGGAAGCGGACACTGAAGCTTTCTTT.

This clonotype was picked up many times. This chain uses TRBV6-6 with TRBJ2-7; 7 nucleotides line up with TRBD1. The CDR3 has 14 residues. CDR1 is MNHNY and CDR2 is SVGAGI in the germline V gene (reference sequence). The CDR3 is CASSQLPPQGFADV. In DNA, the CDR3 is TGTGCCAGCAGCCAACTGCCGCCACAGGGGTTCGCGGACGTC.

This clonotype was seen repeatedly, ten times or more. This chain joins TRBV7-2 and TRBJ2-5, with unresolved D. The CDR3 is 13 amino acids. The V gene's germline CDR1 is SGHTA and CDR2 FQGNSA. The ends were cut back, 3 bases at V and 5 bases at J, with 10 bases in the middle. For the CDR3, the DNA is TGTGCCAGCAGCTTGTTTATGGAGGAGACCCAGTACTTC. Its translation: CASSLFMEETQYF. Supplemented by reference TRBV7-2 and TRBJ2-5, the full variable domain reads GAGVSQSPSNKVTEKGKDVELRCDPISGHTALYWYRQSLGQGLEFLIYFQGNSAPDKSGLPSDRFSAERTGGSVSTLTIQRTQQEDSAVYLCASSLFMEETQYFGPGTRLLVL.

This clonotype was counted a few times. This chain uses TRBV25-1 with TRBJ1-4; perhaps TRBD1 as D (5 bases). Germline loops: CDR1 MGHDK, CDR2 SYGVNS. This CDR3 comprises 16 residues. Trimming took off 4 bases at V and 8 bases at J, with 20 bases between the two ends. The CDR3 nucleotides read TGTGCCAGCAGTGCCCCGGGGAGGGGATTCGGGGAAAAACTGTTTTTT. This translates into CASSAPGRGFGEKLFF.

This clonotype was seen many times. The chain carries TRBV20-1 and TRBJ2-1, with D possibly called TRBD1 or TRBD2 (6 bases each). Per germline, CDR1 DFQATT and CDR2 SNEGSKA (reference sequence). The CDR3 runs 17 residues. V gave up 3 bases and J gave up 0 bases, with 18 bases separating them. The CDR3, as DNA: TGCAGTGCTAGTCTCAAAAGAGGGGGGAGCTCCTACAATGAGCAGTTCTTC. Amino acid sequence: CSASLKRGGSSYNEQFF.

This sequence joins TRBV7-2 and TRBJ2-1; D is unclear. Germline values: CDR1 SGHTA, CDR2 FQGNSA. The CDR3 runs to 12 residues. V gave up 4 bases and J gave up 5 bases, with 6 bases separating them. DNA for the CDR3: TGTGCCAGCAGCTCCGTTAACAATGAGCAGTTCTTC. This gives the protein CASSSVNNEQFF.

The rearrangement joins TRBV7-3 to TRBJ2-2; 8 bases agree with TRBD1. The CDR3 is 16 amino acids. Germline loops: CDR1 SGHTA, CDR2 FQGTGA. V shed 2 bases and J 5 bases; nucleotides not matched to a gene: 7. The CDR3 coding sequence is TGTGCCAGCAGCTTATTCGACAGGGGTACGACCGGGGAGCTGTTTTTT. Translating gives CASSLFDRGTTGELFF.

There are a few counts of this clonotype. This chain uses TRBV7-6 with TRBJ2-5, with D possibly being TRBD2 (5 bases). V gave up 1 base and J gave up 5 bases, with 8 bases separating them. CDR1 and CDR2 (germline): SGHVS, FNYEAQ. The CDR3 loop spans 13 amino acids. The CDR3 nucleotides read TGTGCCAGCAGCTTAGTGGGCGGGGAGACCCAGTACTTC. This encodes CASSLVGGETQYF.